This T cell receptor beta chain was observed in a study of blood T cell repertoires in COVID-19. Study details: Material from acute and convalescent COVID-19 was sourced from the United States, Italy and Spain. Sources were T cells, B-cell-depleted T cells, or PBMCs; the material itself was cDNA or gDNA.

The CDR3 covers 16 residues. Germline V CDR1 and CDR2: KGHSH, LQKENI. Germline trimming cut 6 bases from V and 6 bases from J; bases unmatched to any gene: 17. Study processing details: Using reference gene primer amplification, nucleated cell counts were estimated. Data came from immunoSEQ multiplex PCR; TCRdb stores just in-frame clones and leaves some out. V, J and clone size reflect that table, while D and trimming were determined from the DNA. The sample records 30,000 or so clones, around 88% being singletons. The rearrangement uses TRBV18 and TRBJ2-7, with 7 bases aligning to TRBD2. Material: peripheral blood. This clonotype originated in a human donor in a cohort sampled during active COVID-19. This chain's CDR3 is CASSPTRTGGGLEQYF. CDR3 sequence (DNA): TGTGCCAGCTCCCCGACCCGAACGGGGGGTGGACTCGAGCAGTACTTC.